Sequencing of this T cell receptor (beta chain) was carried out in a study of shared T cell receptors in the human thymus. Germline V gene sequence: CDR1 SNHLY, CDR2 FYNNEI. V was pared by 1 base and J by 5 bases, with 6 bases of the junction left unmatched. The CDR3 sequence is 16 residues long. Sequencing was performed with immunoSEQ multiplex PCR; in TCRdb, only in-frame clones are kept and a portion is missing. The sample holds 450,000 to 650,000 clones; about 80% are singletons and the top ten take around 0.013%. The same data also contributed to another study, on human thymus T cells.

V gene TRBV2 combines with J gene TRBJ2-3, with 10 bases that match TRBD2. This clonotype originated in a boy under two years old with a congenital heart defect. The sequencing sample was made of thymocytes. CDR3 sequence (DNA): TGTGCCAGCAGTGAAGGGGGGAGACTAGCGGGAGATACGCAGTATTTT. Translating gives CASSEGGRLAGDTQYF.